A selection of T cell receptor beta chains follows, all from one sample in a study of blood T cell repertoires in COVID-19. TCRdb keeps only in-frame clones here, not all; method: immunoSEQ multiplex PCR. There are roughly 100,000 clones in the sample; 86% occur only once, and around 1.6% lies in the top ten. What was sequenced was peripheral blood. Receptors originate from an elderly man with acute or convalescent COVID-19. The CDR3 runs from the conserved cysteine through the conserved F or W. The D gene is left open where the match is weak. The size field is filled for only some rows; it gives once, few, many or a size class.

D gene	clone size	J gene	V gene	CDR3 DNA	CDR3 protein
-	-	TRBJ2-1	TRBV6-6	TGTGCCAGCAGGGGCCCAGCGGACAATGAGCAGTTCTTC	CASRGPADNEQFF
-	once	TRBJ1-1	TRBV7-9	TGTGCCAGCAGCTTAAACGGGGGTAACACTGAAGCTTTCTTT	CASSLNGGNTEAFF
-	-	TRBJ1-6	TRBV7-2	TGTGCCAGTCTCCCAGGGGTGAATTCACCCCTCCACTTT	CASLPGVNSPLHF
-	-	TRBJ2-3	TRBV11-2	TGTGCCAGCAGCTCTTACGGGGGGCGGGGGACAGATACGCAGTATTTT	CASSSYGGRGTDTQYF
TRBD1	-	TRBJ1-1	TRBV9	TGTGAATGGGGACAGGGGATCGCGATGAACACTGAAGCTTTCTTT	CEWGQGIAMNTEAFF
-	-	TRBJ1-5	TRBV28	-	CASSFGPGENNQPQHF
-	once	TRBJ2-3	TRBV7-3	TGTGCCAGCAGCTTGTTTCCGAGCACAGATACGCAGTATTTT	CASSLFPSTDTQYF
-	-	TRBJ2-7	TRBV7-9	TGTGCCAGCAGGTCAGACAGCTCCTACGAGCAGTACTTC	CASRSDSSYEQYF
-	-	TRBJ2-6	TRBV28	TGTGCCAGCAGTTTAGTGGCAGTCTCTGGGGCCAACGTCCTGACTTTC	CASSLVAVSGANVLTF
TRBD2	-	TRBJ2-7	TRBV5-1	TGCGCCAGCAGCTTATCGGGGGGTAAGCAGTACTTC	CASSLSGGKQYF
-	-	TRBJ2-2	TRBV6-5	TGTGCCAGCAGTTACGGTGGGCCTCTTACCGGGGAGCTGTTTTTT	CASSYGGPLTGELFF
-	-	TRBJ2-7	TRBV6-6	TGTGCCAGCAGCCACGGACACTTCGAGCAGTACTTC	CASSHGHFEQYF
-	few	TRBJ1-5	TRBV28	TGTGCCAGTAGGAAGCTGGGAGGATGGAATCAGCCCCAGCATTTT	CASRKLGGWNQPQHF
-	-	TRBJ1-4	TRBV9	TGTGCCAGCAGTGAAAGGGGATCTGCAACTAATGAAAAACTGTTTTTT	CASSERGSATNEKLFF
-	-	TRBJ2-2	TRBV6-2/TRBV6-3	TGTGCCAGCAGTTATTGGGGGAGGCAGGCCGGGGAGCTGTTTTTT	CASSYWGRQAGELFF
-	-	TRBJ2-5	TRBV6-6	TGTGCCAGCAGCATGGGGCAAGGTCCCATCGCCCAGTACTTC	CASSMGQGPIAQYF
-	-	TRBJ2-2	TRBV7-2	TGTGCCAGCAGCTTAGGCCCAGTAGCATTAAACACCGGGGAGCTGTTTTTT	CASSLGPVALNTGELFF
-	-	TRBJ1-2	TRBV29-1	TGCAGCGTCCCCAGGCGGGGGGGACGAAACTATGGCTACACCTTC	CSVPRRGGRNYGYTF
-	-	TRBJ2-5	TRBV30	TGTGCCTGGACTCCCAAGGAGGGTTCCTCACGGTGGGAGACCCAGTACTTC	CAWTPKEGSSRWETQYF
-	-	TRBJ1-1	TRBV28	TGTGCCAGCAGTTTATTGGGGCCAGGGATGAACACTGAAGCTTTCTTT	CASSLLGPGMNTEAFF
-	-	TRBJ1-6	TRBV6-5	TGTGCCAGCAGACGCGTTACAGGGAATAATTCACCCCTCCACTTT	CASRRVTGNNSPLHF
-	-	TRBJ2-5	TRBV5-6	TGTGCCAGCAGCTTTCCTCTACAAGAGACCCAGTACTTC	CASSFPLQETQYF
TRBD1	few	TRBJ2-2	TRBV6-1	TGTGCCAGCAGTGAAGACTTCAGACAGGGTCGGACCGGGGAGCTGTTTTTT	CASSEDFRQGRTGELFF
-	-	TRBJ1-2	TRBV14	TGTGCCAGCAGCCAAGGGTTCAGGAACTATGGCTACACCTTC	CASSQGFRNYGYTF
-	few	TRBJ1-5	TRBV19	TGTGCCAGTCAAGACGGCAGGGGATATCAGCCCCAGCATTTT	CASQDGRGYQPQHF
-	-	TRBJ1-1	TRBV19	TGTGCCAGTACCCCGGACACCCTTTTGTCAGCTTTCTTT	CASTPDTLLSAFF
TRBD2	-	TRBJ2-1	TRBV5-8	TGTGCCAGCAGCGGCGGACTAGTTGGAACTGAGCAGTTCTTC	CASSGGLVGTEQFF
-	-	TRBJ2-7	TRBV25-1	TGTGCCAGCAAGAAGTTAGAATCGGGCGAGCAGTACTTC	CASKKLESGEQYF
-	-	TRBJ2-3	TRBV5-6	TGTGCCAGCAGCTTGTACCTACTATATCTAGATACGCAGTATTTT	CASSLYLLYLDTQYF
TRBD1	-	TRBJ2-1	TRBV5-1	TGCGCCAGCAGCTTTAGCAGACAGGGCGGTGAGCAGTTCTTC	CASSFSRQGGEQFF
-	-	TRBJ2-1	TRBV6-5	TGTGCCAGCAGTTACCTCCAGCGAACCTACAATGAGCAGTTCTTC	CASSYLQRTYNEQFF
-	once	TRBJ1-2	TRBV12-3/TRBV12-4	TGTGCCAGCAGTTTAATCGGGGGCTATGGCTACACCTTC	CASSLIGGYGYTF
TRBD2	-	TRBJ2-1	TRBV30	TGTGCCTGGAGTGTAGAGGCTAGCGGGAGCCAAACCTACAATGAGCAGTTCTTC	CAWSVEASGSQTYNEQFF
-	-	TRBJ1-5	TRBV19	TGTGCCAGTAGTACGATAATCGGGCAGGGAGGGCAGCCCCAGCATTTT	CASSTIIGQGGQPQHF
TRBD2	-	TRBJ2-7	TRBV11-2	TGTGCCAGCAGCCAAGTAGCGGGAGGTTACGAGCAGTACTTC	CASSQVAGGYEQYF